Listed below are T cell receptor beta chains from one sample, sequenced in a study of blood T cell repertoires in COVID-19. Using immunoSEQ multiplex PCR, the repertoire was profiled, and TCRdb retains in-frame clones only, with some absent. This sample carries about 120,000 clones, roughly 88% of them seen once, and the ten largest clones take approximately 1.2%. Sequenced sample: peripheral blood. These receptor sequences come from an elderly woman with acute or convalescent COVID-19. Both conserved end residues are part of each CDR3. A D gene is named only where the DNA matches it firmly. Size tells how often a clone was seen (once, few, many) or the class of an expanded clone, and some rows leave it out.

D gene,J gene,clone size,CDR3 length,V gene,CDR3 protein,CDR3 DNA
TRBD1,TRBJ1-5,.,15,TRBV12-5,CASALVGQGGQPQHF,TGTGCTAGTGCTTTGGTGGGACAGGGAGGTCAGCCCCAGCATTTT
.,TRBJ1-2,.,13,TRBV6-5,CASSWAINYGYTF,TGTGCCAGCAGTTGGGCCATTAACTATGGCTACACCTTC
.,TRBJ2-3,.,13,TRBV6-1,CASSEQNADTQYF,TGTGCCAGCAGTGAACAGAATGCAGATACGCAGTATTTT
.,TRBJ1-2,.,14,TRBV6-2/TRBV6-3,CASSYSSRIYGYTF,TGTGCCAGCAGTTACTCGAGCAGGATCTATGGCTACACCTTC
.,TRBJ1-1,.,12,TRBV5-6,CASSLAYTEAFF,TGTGCCAGCAGCTTGGCGTACACTGAAGCTTTCTTT
.,TRBJ1-2,.,12,TRBV28,CASSYQGYGYTF,TGTGCCAGCAGTTACCAGGGGTATGGCTACACCTTC
.,TRBJ2-5,.,13,TRBV27,CASSLNRVETQYF,TGTGCCAGCAGTTTAAACAGGGTGGAGACCCAGTACTTC
.,TRBJ1-6,once,13,TRBV5-6,CASSLASNSPLHF,TGTGCCAGCAGCTTGGCGAGCAATTCACCCCTCCACTTT
TRBD2,TRBJ2-2,.,17,TRBV7-6,CASSLALWRERTGELFF,TGTGCCAGCAGCTTAGCGCTCTGGCGGGAGAGGACCGGGGAGCTGTTTTTT
TRBD1,TRBJ1-6,few,14,TRBV6-5,CASRSGQGASPLHF,TGTGCCAGCAGGTCGGGACAGGGTGCTTCACCCCTCCACTTT
.,TRBJ2-7,.,16,TRBV3-1/TRBV3-2,CASSRGARDSSYEQYF,TGTGCCAGCAGCCGGGGAGCGCGGGACAGCTCCTACGAGCAGTACTTC
.,TRBJ1-1,.,14,TRBV18,CASSPRALDTEAFF,TGTGCCAGCTCACCTCGAGCTTTGGACACTGAAGCTTTCTTT
.,TRBJ2-5,.,14,TRBV4-1,CASSPATPPETQYF,TGCGCCAGCAGTCCTGCCACTCCCCCAGAGACCCAGTACTTC
.,TRBJ1-2,.,14,TRBV6-5,CASRMDGGFYGYTF,TGTGCCAGCAGGATGGACGGAGGATTCTATGGCTACACCTTC
TRBD2,TRBJ2-1,.,16,TRBV5-1,CASSLTAGAKNNEQFF,TGCGCCAGCAGCTTGACAGCGGGAGCGAAGAACAATGAGCAGTTCTTC
.,TRBJ1-3,once,14,TRBV10-3,CAISARGEGNTIYF,TGTGCCATCAGTGCACGGGGTGAAGGAAACACCATATATTTT
TRBD2,TRBJ2-3,few,15,TRBV13,CASSFWTRHKNTQYF,TGTGCCAGCAGCTTCTGGACTAGACATAAAAATACGCAGTATTTT
.,TRBJ2-5,.,13,TRBV3-1/TRBV3-2,CASSQEGVETQYF,TGTGCCAGCAGCCAAGAGGGCGTCGAGACCCAGTACTTC
.,TRBJ2-3,.,14,TRBV7-3,CASSFDRYTDTQYF,TGTGCCAGCAGCTTCGACAGGTACACAGATACGCAGTATTTT
.,TRBJ2-3,few,11,TRBV19,CASSAGRRQYF,TGTGCCAGTAGTGCGGGACGGCGGCAGTATTTT
TRBD1,TRBJ1-5,.,14,TRBV10-3,CAISVQGASQPQHF,TGTGCCATCAGTGTACAGGGGGCAAGTCAGCCCCAGCATTTT
TRBD1,TRBJ2-7,few,13,TRBV18,CASSLGQGDEQYF,TGTGCCAGCTCACTGGGACAGGGGGACGAGCAGTACTTC
.,TRBJ1-2,once,15,TRBV3-1/TRBV3-2,CASSQEWRSKNGYTF,TGTGCCAGCAGCCAAGAGTGGAGATCGAAAAATGGCTACACCTTC
TRBD2,TRBJ2-7,.,17,TRBV5-1,CASSRGLTSGKVAEQYF,TGCGCCAGCAGCAGGGGGTTGACTAGCGGGAAAGTGGCCGAGCAGTACTTC
TRBD1,TRBJ2-7,.,14,TRBV2,CASHYRGHSYEQYF,TGTGCCAGCCACTACAGGGGGCACTCCTACGAGCAGTACTTC
.,TRBJ1-4,.,13,TRBV12-3/TRBV12-4,CASSPLRGEKLFF,TGTGCCAGCAGTCCCCTCAGGGGTGAAAAACTGTTTTTT
.,TRBJ1-2,.,13,TRBV11-3,CASSMPGGYGYTF,TGTGCCAGCAGCATGCCCGGGGGCTATGGCTACACCTTC
TRBD1,TRBJ1-3,once,16,TRBV5-1,CASSLAGQGSGNTIYF,TGCGCCAGCAGCTTGGCCGGACAGGGCTCTGGAAACACCATATATTTT
TRBD2,TRBJ2-1,.,18,TRBV7-2,CASSLAGTGTSVLDEQFF,TGTGCCAGCAGCTTAGCGGGGACGGGGACTAGCGTATTGGATGAGCAGTTCTTC
.,TRBJ1-2,.,14,TRBV4-1,CASSTAIRGGGYTF,TGCGCCAGCAGCACCGCCATTAGGGGGGGTGGCTACACCTTC
TRBD1,TRBJ1-1,.,15,TRBV3-1/TRBV3-2,CASSTRDRGQTEAFF,TGTGCCAGCAGCACCCGAGACAGGGGGCAAACTGAAGCTTTCTTT
.,TRBJ1-2,.,13,TRBV28,CASSPSTSYGYTF,TGTGCCAGCAGCCCCTCAACATCCTATGGCTACACCTTC
TRBD1,TRBJ2-1,.,14,TRBV7-2,CASSLGRQGSEQFF,TGTGCCAGCAGCTTAGGCCGACAGGGGAGTGAGCAGTTCTTC
TRBD2,TRBJ2-7,.,13,TRBV6-6,CASIPSGSDEQYF,TGTGCCAGCATTCCTAGCGGGAGCGACGAGCAGTACTTC
TRBD1,TRBJ1-1,.,13,TRBV29-1,CSVRQGENTEAFF,TGCAGCGTTCGACAGGGGGAGAACACTGAAGCTTTCTTT
TRBD2,TRBJ2-2,.,18,TRBV28,CASSETSGRVSGTGELFF,TGTGCCAGCAGTGAAACTAGCGGGAGGGTGAGCGGGACCGGGGAGCTGTTTTTT
.,TRBJ1-6,.,14,TRBV7-2,CASGYPEYNSPLHF,TGTGCCAGCGGATACCCGGAGTATAATTCACCCCTCCACTTT
TRBD1,TRBJ2-5,.,15,TRBV25-1,CASSEYRGRRETQYF,TGTGCCAGCAGTGAATACAGGGGGCGCAGGGAGACCCAGTACTTC
.,TRBJ2-2,.,13,TRBV18,CASSQQNTGELFF,TGTGCCAGCTCGCAACAGAACACCGGGGAGCTGTTTTTT
TRBD1,TRBJ1-2,once,14,TRBV6-4,CASSQRTGGYGYTF,TGTGCCAGCAGTCAAAGGACAGGAGGATATGGCTACACCTTC
.,TRBJ1-6,.,15,TRBV5-6,CASSLYGVDNSPLHF,TGTGCCAGCAGCTTGTACGGGGTGGATAATTCACCCCTCCACTTT
TRBD2,TRBJ2-5,.,15,TRBV4-1,CASSQGLAIFETQYF,TGCGCCAGCAGCCAGGGACTAGCGATTTTCGAGACCCAGTACTTC
.,TRBJ2-3,.,17,TRBV5-1,CASSLAYMGGGEDTQYF,TGCGCCAGCAGCTTGGCCTATATGGGGGGGGGCGAGGATACGCAGTATTTT
.,TRBJ1-3,.,13,TRBV7-8,CASSRDSGNTIYF,TGTGCCAGCTCCAGGGACTCTGGAAACACCATATATTTT
.,TRBJ1-4,.,11,TRBV7-9,CASRGQGKLFF,TGTGCCAGCAGAGGGCAGGGGAAACTGTTTTTT
TRBD2,TRBJ2-1,.,16,TRBV7-8,CASSTSFGGGFNEQFF,TGTGCCAGCAGCACTTCCTTTGGCGGGGGGTTCAATGAGCAGTTCTTC
TRBD1,TRBJ2-7,.,16,TRBV5-1,CASSLGGTGRNYEQYF,TGCGCCAGCAGCTTGGGAGGGACAGGGAGAAACTACGAGCAGTACTTC
TRBD1,TRBJ1-5,once,17,TRBV19,CASSTGQGFRANQPQHF,TGTGCCAGTAGTACGGGACAGGGGTTCAGGGCCAATCAGCCCCAGCATTTT
.,TRBJ2-1,.,12,TRBV18,CASSPERNEQFF,TGTGCCAGCTCACCAGAGAGGAATGAGCAGTTCTTC
TRBD2,TRBJ2-7,.,15,TRBV11-2,CASSPAGVNGYEQYF,TGTGCCAGCAGCCCAGCGGGAGTTAATGGCTACGAACAGTACTTC
TRBD1,TRBJ1-2,.,15,TRBV7-2,CASSTRTGENYGYTF,TGTGCCAGCAGCACCCGGACAGGGGAGAACTATGGCTACACCTTC
TRBD2,TRBJ2-2,.,16,TRBV9,CASSAGLAANTGELFF,TGTGCCAGCAGCGCAGGACTAGCAGCGAACACCGGGGAGCTGTTTTTT
.,TRBJ1-2,.,13,TRBV3-1/TRBV3-2,CASSQVRDYGYTF,TGTGCCAGCAGCCAAGTCAGGGACTATGGCTACACCTTC
.,TRBJ2-7,.,15,TRBV6-5,CASSRGRGSSYEQYF,TGTGCCAGCAGCCGGGGTCGAGGGAGCTCCTACGAGCAGTACTTC
.,TRBJ2-1,.,17,TRBV4-3,CASSQDSLASSYNEQFF,TGCGCCAGCAGCCAAGATTCCCTAGCGAGCTCCTACAATGAGCAGTTCTTC
TRBD1,TRBJ2-3,.,15,TRBV7-3,CASSARTGGSDTQYF,TGTGCCAGCAGCGCCCGGACAGGAGGATCAGATACGCAGTATTTT
.,TRBJ1-2,.,16,TRBV6-2/TRBV6-3,CASSYSTGSSNYGYTF,TGTGCCAGCAGTTACTCAACAGGGTCTTCTAACTATGGCTACACCTTC
TRBD1,TRBJ2-5,.,14,TRBV11-2,CASSQGASQETQYF,TGTGCCAGCAGTCAGGGGGCGAGCCAAGAGACCCAGTACTTC
TRBD2,TRBJ2-1,.,15,TRBV7-6,CASSLIAGGRNEQFF,TGTGCCAGCAGCCTAATAGCGGGGGGGAGGAATGAGCAGTTCTTC
.,TRBJ2-7,once,13,TRBV5-1,CASSLNGNYEQYF,TGCGCCAGCAGCCTAAACGGGAACTACGAGCAGTACTTC